The next 25 T cell receptor beta chains were all read from a single sample in a study of T cells in localized non-small cell lung cancer. The table came from immunoSEQ multiplex PCR; TCRdb's copy has only in-frame clones and leaves some out. The table lists about 46,000 clones, 81% of them singletons, with roughly a sixth in the top ten. This sample comprised peripheral blood mononuclear cells, obtained before any cancer treatment. The source of these receptors is a man aged 40-75 years with stage III lung adenocarcinoma.

The V gene is TRBV2, the J gene TRBJ2-3; 11 bases agree with TRBD2. The CDR3 has 15 residues. CDR1 and CDR2 (germline): SNHLY, FYNNEI. V shed 4 bases, J shed 2 bases, and the junction held 2 bases outside the gene matches. The DNA of the CDR3 is TGTGCCAGCAGTGGACTAGCGGGGTCCACAGATACGCAGTATTTT. Translation gives CASSGLAGSTDTQYF. Variable domain in full (rest from reference TRBV2 and TRBJ2-3): EPEVTQTPSHQVTQMGQEVILRCVPISNHLYFYWYRQILGQKVEFLVSFYNNEISEKSEIFDDQFSVERPDGSNFTLKIRSTKLEDSAMYFCASSGLAGSTDTQYFGPGTRLTVL.

The chain joins TRBV9 to TRBJ1-5; 8 nucleotides match TRBD1. V gave up 1 base and J gave up 6 bases; unmatched junction bases: 0. Per germline, CDR1 SGDLS and CDR2 YYNGEE. This CDR3 comprises 13 residues. DNA of the CDR3: TGTGCCAGCAGCGTAACAGGGGGTCAGCCCCAGCATTTT. This codes for CASSVTGGQPQHF. The entire variable domain, with the rest obtained from reference TRBV9 and TRBJ1-5, is as follows: DSGVTQTPKHLITATGQRVTLRCSPRSGDLSVYWYQQSLDQGLQFLIQYYNGEERAKGNILERFSAQQFPDLHSELNLSSLELGDSALYFCASSVTGGQPQHFGDGTRLSIL.

The chain employs TRBV6-1 and TRBJ1-3; no clear D. Germline V CDR1 and CDR2: MNHNS, SASEGT. The CDR3 extends over 13 amino acids. The V and J ends lost 6 bases and 0 bases respectively, with 6 bases between them. CDR3: CASRLPSGNTIYF. DNA of the CDR3: TGTGCCAGCAGATTACCCTCTGGAAACACCATATATTTT.

J is TRBJ2-3 and V is TRBV9; tentatively, D is TRBD2 (6 bases). V was cut by 0 bases and J by 2 bases, with 16 bases left in between. Germline V gives CDR1 SGDLS, CDR2 YYNGEE. The length of the CDR3 is 17 residues. CDR3 DNA: TGTGCCAGCAGCGTAGGTGTTGGAGGGAAAGTCACAGATACGCAGTATTTT. It encodes CASSVGVGGKVTDTQYF.

The V gene is TRBV6-6, the J gene TRBJ1-2; the match to TRBD1 covers 7 bases. Germline values: CDR1 MNHNY, CDR2 SVGAGI (reference sequence). The J segment lost 6 bases and the V segment lost 6 bases, leaving 7 bases of the junction unmatched. This CDR3 is 13 amino acids long. CDR3 loop: CASRTQGRNGYTF. CDR3 nucleotide sequence: TGTGCCAGCAGAACACAGGGGCGGAATGGCTACACCTTC.

This clone was detected a few times. This chain links TRBV5-4 with TRBJ2-7, with TRBD1 identical over 7 bases. This CDR3 region has 13 residues. Losses at the gene ends were 4 bases for V and 3 bases for J; bases not matched to a gene: 4. Germline loops: CDR1 SGHNT, CDR2 YYREEE (reference sequence). The CDR3, as DNA: TGTGCCAGCAGCGTGGGACAGCTCTACGAGCAGTACTTC. Residues: CASSVGQLYEQYF.

The gene calls are TRBV6-6 and TRBJ2-5; D call uncertain. The CDR3 spans 11 residues. The V gene's germline CDR1 is MNHNY and CDR2 SVGAGI (reference sequence). The V and J ends lost 2 bases and 5 bases respectively, with 3 bases between them. CDR3 DNA sequence: TGTGCCAGCAGTTACGGGGAGACCCAGTACTTC. Translated, it gives CASSYGETQYF.

The chain couples TRBV2 to TRBJ2-2; D call uncertain. CDR1 and CDR2 (germline): SNHLY, FYNNEI. V gave up 5 bases and J gave up 3 bases, with 10 bases separating them. The CDR3 covers 14 residues. This CDR3 is CASSLRRDTGELFF. The CDR3 DNA is TGTGCCAGCAGTCTTAGAAGGGACACCGGGGAGCTGTTTTTT.

The chain recombines TRBV7-9 with TRBJ2-7; D gene ambiguous. This CDR3 spans 14 amino acids. Trimming cost V 5 bases and J 5 bases, with 16 bases left between them. Per germline, CDR1 SEHNR and CDR2 FQNEAQ (reference sequence). The CDR3 protein is CASSPKISIHEQYF. The CDR3 DNA sequence: TGTGCCAGCAGCCCTAAGATTAGTATCCACGAGCAGTACTTC.

The chain recombines TRBV29-1 with TRBJ1-1; TRBD1 matches at 7 bases. Germline CDR1 is SQVTM and CDR2 is ANQGSEA. Trimming at V came to 5 bases and at J to 11 bases, leaving 8 bases not matched to a gene. There are 11 residues in the CDR3. CDR3 sequence (DNA): TGCAGCGTTAGACAGGGAGTGTCGGCTTTCTTT. Protein: CSVRQGVSAFF.

The chain carries TRBV19 and TRBJ2-5; TRBD1 or TRBD2 may be the D gene (5 bases each). The CDR3 runs 14 residues. CDR1 and CDR2 from the germline V gene are LNHDA and SQIVND (reference sequence). V gave up 6 bases and J gave up 2 bases, with 13 bases separating them. The CDR3 here is CASSRRGSQETQYF. CDR3 sequence (DNA): TGTGCCAGTAGCAGACGGGGCTCGCAAGAGACCCAGTACTTC.

The chain uses TRBV9 and TRBJ2-3; D unclear. The CDR3 runs 14 residues. V was cut by 2 bases and J by 1 base, with 8 bases left in between. Germline CDR1 is SGDLS and CDR2 is YYNGEE. The CDR3 sequence is CASSVEVGTDTQYF. CDR3 DNA: TGTGCCAGCAGCGTTGAGGTAGGCACAGATACGCAGTATTTT.

The chain uses TRBV7-2 and TRBJ2-5, with unresolved D. The last part of the DNA fits TRBJ2-7 better; the J call may be wrong. Germline V gene lookup returns CDR1 SGHTA and CDR2 FQGNSA. This CDR3 is 12 amino acids long. The CDR3 reads CASSASRYEQYF. DNA of the CDR3: TGTGCCAGCAGCGCCTCTAGGTACGAGCAGTACTTC.

CDR3 loop: CASRAGGPLAEAFF. CDR3 DNA sequence: TGTGCCAGTCGAGCAGGGGGCCCTCTTGCTGAAGCTTTCTTT. The rearrangement uses TRBV6-1 and TRBJ1-1; 8 nucleotides align to TRBD1. Germline values: CDR1 MNHNS, CDR2 SASEGT. With 9 bases clipped from V and 6 bases from J, the junction kept 12 bases outside the gene matches. The CDR3 extends over 14 amino acids.

The chain recombines TRBV7-8 with TRBJ2-3, with D possibly TRBD1 on 6 matching bases. V was clipped by 1 base and J by 4 bases, with 15 bases between them. The CDR3 totals 16 residues. Germline CDR1 SGHVS, CDR2 FQNEAQ. The CDR3 spells CASSLGGQGMADTQYF. The DNA for the CDR3 is TGTGCCAGCAGCTTAGGGGGGCAGGGAATGGCAGATACGCAGTATTTT. Drawing the rest from reference TRBV7-8 and TRBJ2-3, the complete variable domain is GAGVSQSPRYKVAKRGQDVALRCDPISGHVSLFWYQQALGQGPEFLTYFQNEAQLDKSGLPSDRFFAERPEGSVSTLKIQRTQQEDSAVYLCASSLGGQGMADTQYFGPGTRLTVL.

The gene calls are TRBV13 and TRBJ2-1; 7 bases map to TRBD2. The CDR3 covers 15 residues. Per germline, CDR1 PRHDT and CDR2 FYEKMQ (reference sequence). J lost 3 bases, V lost 3 bases, and 5 bases had no gene match. The CDR3 region has the DNA TGTGCCAGCAGCTTTTCTAGCGGACTCTACAATGAGCAGTTCTTC. This encodes CASSFSSGLYNEQFF. Variable domain in full (rest from reference TRBV13 and TRBJ2-1): AAGVIQSPRHLIKEKRETATLKCYPIPRHDTVYWYQQGPGQDPQFLISFYEKMQSDKGSIPDRFSAQQFSDYHSELNMSSLELGDSALYFCASSFSSGLYNEQFFGPGTRLTVL.

This chain links TRBV11-3 with TRBJ2-1; TRBD2 matches 10 bases. CDR3 length: 17 amino acids. Germline V gene lookup returns CDR1 SGHNT and CDR2 YENEEA. V lost 1 base and J lost 4; bases outside the gene matches: 7. CDR3 amino acids: CASSLGEERGGYNEQFF. CDR3 nucleotide sequence: TGTGCCAGCAGCTTAGGGGAGGAGCGGGGGGGTTACAATGAGCAGTTCTTC. Supplemented by reference TRBV11-3 and TRBJ2-1, the full variable domain reads EAGVVQSPRYKIIEKKQPVAFWCNPISGHNTLYWYLQNLGQGPELLIRYENEEAVDDSQLPKDRFSAERLKGVDSTLKIQPAELGDSAVYLCASSLGEERGGYNEQFFGPGTRLTVL.

The rearrangement joins TRBV10-1 to TRBJ1-1; tentatively, D is TRBD1 (5 bases). Trimming stripped 4 bases from V and 4 bases from J, with 10 bases between. The CDR3 runs to 13 residues. Per germline, CDR1 WNHNN and CDR2 SYGVQD (reference sequence). CDR3 bases: TGCGCCAGCAGTGTGAGGGGCGGCACTGAAGCTTTCTTT. The encoded protein is CASSVRGGTEAFF.

The rearrangement links TRBV28 to TRBJ2-1; D gene unclear. CDR3 size: 13 residues. V shed 3 bases and J shed 8 bases, with 11 bases lying between them. Germline CDR1 and CDR2: MDHEN and SYDVKM. The CDR3 DNA follows: TGTGCCAGCAGTTTTATACAGAACCATGAGCAGTTCTTC. Translated, it gives CASSFIQNHEQFF.

The chain couples TRBV11-2 to TRBJ1-1; 7 nucleotides align to TRBD1. The CDR3 extends over 18 amino acids. V lost 0 bases and J lost 3; bases outside the gene matches: 13. Looked up from germline, CDR1 is SGHAT and CDR2 is FQNNGV. The chain's CDR3 is CASSLDSHRGRWDTEAFF. The CDR3 bases are TGTGCCAGCAGCTTAGATAGTCACAGGGGAAGGTGGGACACTGAAGCTTTCTTT. The full variable domain, rest sourced from reference TRBV11-2 and TRBJ1-1, is EAGVAQSPRYKIIEKRQSVAFWCNPISGHATLYWYQQILGQGPKLLIQFQNNGVVDDSQLPKDRFSAERLKGVDSTLKIQPAKLEDSAVYLCASSLDSHRGRWDTEAFFGQGTRLTVV.

The chain couples TRBV6-5 to TRBJ1-4; D is perhaps TRBD1 (5 bases). The germline V gene has CDR1 MNHEY and CDR2 SVGAGI. V dropped 0 bases and J dropped 5 bases, with 10 bases sitting between them. This CDR3 comprises 15 residues. In DNA, the CDR3 is TGTGCCAGCAGTTACTCATGGGGGGGAAATGAAAAACTGTTTTTT. Encoded protein: CASSYSWGGNEKLFF.

The chain recombines TRBV27 with TRBJ2-5; 7 positions match TRBD2. The germline V gene encodes CDR1 MNHEY and CDR2 SMNVEV (reference sequence). With 5 bases clipped from V and 5 bases from J, the junction kept 17 bases outside the gene matches. The CDR3 is 17 amino acids. CDR3 amino acids: CASSPRTSWAPRETQYF. The CDR3 nucleotides read TGTGCCAGCAGTCCTAGGACTAGTTGGGCCCCCAGGGAGACCCAGTACTTC.

V and J are TRBV5-1 and TRBJ1-2; 9 positions agree with TRBD1. After removal of 5 bases from V and 8 bases from J, the junction contained 10 bases not matched to a gene. This CDR3 has 14 residues. Germline assignment: CDR1 SGHRS and CDR2 YFSETQ. CDR3 region: CASSSTGTGYGYTF. Here the CDR3 DNA reads TGCGCCAGCAGTAGTACCGGGACAGGGTACGGCTACACCTTC. The full variable domain, rest sourced from reference TRBV5-1 and TRBJ1-2, is KAGVTQTPRYLIKTRGQQVTLSCSPISGHRSVSWYQQTPGQGLQFLFEYFSETQRNKGNFPGRFSGRQFSNSRSEMNVSTLELGDSALYLCASSSTGTGYGYTFGSGTRLTVV.

The J gene is TRBJ1-5, the V gene TRBV19; D is possibly TRBD1 (6 bases). Germline CDR1 is LNHDA and CDR2 is SQIVND (reference sequence). V lost 10 bases to trimming and J lost 0 bases, with 19 bases between them. CDR3 length: 16 amino acids. The CDR3 loop reads CATSRGQWNSNQPQHF. In nucleotides, the CDR3 is TGTGCCACTTCAAGGGGACAATGGAATAGCAATCAGCCCCAGCATTTT.

The chain joins TRBV7-6 to TRBJ2-2; either TRBD1 or TRBD2 may fit D (5 bases each). Germline V gene sequence: CDR1 SGHVS, CDR2 FNYEAQ. This CDR3 contains 17 residues. Trimming cost V 5 bases and J 3 bases, with 19 bases left between them. CDR3 residues: CASSQTKGQVDTGELFF. The CDR3 DNA follows: TGTGCCAGCAGCCAGACTAAGGGGCAAGTGGACACCGGGGAGCTGTTTTTT.